This entry describes one TCR beta chain. TCRdb keeps only in-frame clones here, not all; method: immunoSEQ multiplex PCR. The sample includes approximately 110,000 clones, roughly 92% of them seen just once. The V end was cut by 1 base, the J end by 8 bases, with 11 bases between. The CDR3 runs to 14 residues. CDR1 is SGHVS and CDR2 is FQNEAQ in the germline V gene. The data stem from a study of T cell changes during pregnancy in multiple sclerosis. The V and J genes are TRBV7-8 and TRBJ1-4, with D possibly TRBD1 on 5 matching bases. The sample here was peripheral blood, taken after pregnancy. This TCR was sampled from a female donor with multiple sclerosis, enrolled in a pregnancy study. CDR3 in amino acids: CASSLGGAGEKLFF. In DNA form, the CDR3 reads TGTGCCAGCAGCTTAGGCGGGGCAGGCGAAAAACTGTTTTTT.